Following are 31 T cell receptor beta chains from one sample sequenced in a study of cytomegalovirus exposure and HLA in healthy donors. PCR primers comprised 60 Vbeta and 13 Jbeta primers. The protocol was immunoSEQ multiplex PCR, while the TCRdb copy is restricted to in-frame clones and leaves out a portion. The sample carries 150,000 to 170,000 clones, approximately 80% recorded once. The sample was PBMCs. The receptors were sampled from a man aged 30-40 years in good health and CMV-seropositive.

The chain recombines TRBV4-2 with TRBJ1-2; no reliable D call. Germline V gives CDR1 LGHNA, CDR2 YNFKEQ. CDR3 length: 15 amino acids. Trimming shortened V by 0 bases and J by 3 bases, and 11 bases separated the two germline ends. CDR3 in amino acids: CASSQDRADYYGYTF. The CDR3 DNA reads TGTGCCAGCAGCCAAGATCGGGCGGACTACTATGGCTACACCTTC.

This chain connects TRBV27 to TRBJ2-1; 9 bases fit TRBD2. J gave up 0 bases and V 4 bases, and 7 bases lay outside the gene matches. CDR1 is MNHEY, CDR2 SMNVEV, per germline (reference sequence). This CDR3 comprises 17 residues. For the CDR3, the DNA is TGTGCCAGCAGTTCCTATCTAGCGGGGAGCTCCTACAATGAGCAGTTCTTC. Amino acid sequence: CASSSYLAGSSYNEQFF.

The genes are TRBV15 and TRBJ2-3; tentative D call: TRBD2 (6 bases). Germline loops: CDR1 LNHNV, CDR2 YYDKDF (reference sequence). V gave up 3 bases and J gave up 4 bases, with 20 bases separating them. The CDR3 loop spans 17 amino acids. The CDR3 reads CATSRGSAGSRADTQYF. The CDR3 DNA sequence: TGTGCCACCAGCAGGGGGTCTGCCGGGAGTAGGGCAGATACGCAGTATTTT.

V gene TRBV18 combines with J gene TRBJ2-6; 8 bases are shared with TRBD1. Trimming at V came to 3 bases and at J to 2 bases, leaving 6 bases not matched to a gene. Germline CDR1 KGHSH, CDR2 LQKENI. This CDR3 spans 17 amino acids. CDR3 residues: CASSPQTGGPGANVLTF. DNA for the CDR3: TGTGCCAGCTCACCTCAAACAGGGGGGCCTGGGGCCAACGTCCTGACTTTC.

The chain is built from TRBV18 and TRBJ2-4; 11 bases line up with TRBD1. The CDR3 extends over 17 amino acids. Germline CDR1 is KGHSH and CDR2 is LQKENI. Losses at the gene ends were 5 bases for V and 1 base for J; bases not matched to a gene: 7. CDR3 amino acids: CASSVDRGHEAKNIQYF. The CDR3 DNA is TGTGCCAGCTCAGTGGACAGGGGGCATGAGGCCAAAAACATTCAGTACTTC.

This clone was observed a single time. This chain connects TRBV7-8 to TRBJ2-1; 10 nucleotides align to TRBD2. V lost 2 bases, J lost 9 bases, and 10 bases stayed unmatched. CDR1 SGHVS and CDR2 FQNEAQ come from the germline V gene. This CDR3 has 16 amino acids. The CDR3, as DNA: TGTGCCAGCAGCTTATCTTCTAGCGGGAGAGGGGGTGAGCAGTTCTTC. Translated, it gives CASSLSSSGRGGEQFF.

The chain employs TRBV9 and TRBJ1-2, with a possible D match to TRBD1 (6 bases). Per the germline V gene, CDR1 is SGDLS and CDR2 is YYNGEE. The CDR3 has 16 residues. Trimming removed 0 bases at V and 0 bases at J, with 12 bases between. The CDR3 DNA follows: TGTGCCAGCAGCGTAGAGGTGGGGGCTTCTAACTATGGCTACACCTTC. Translation gives CASSVEVGASNYGYTF.

This chain's CDR3 is CASSRGGRTHNEQFF. CDR3 nucleotide sequence: TGTGCCAGCAGTCGTGGCGGGAGAACACACAATGAGCAGTTCTTC. The rearrangement uses TRBV27 and TRBJ2-1; 7 bases match TRBD2. This CDR3 region has 15 residues. With V trimmed by 5 bases and J by 5 bases, 9 bases remained unmatched. The V gene's germline CDR1 is MNHEY and CDR2 SMNVEV (reference sequence).

The chain carries TRBV4-2 and TRBJ2-3; D gene ambiguous. The V end lost 4 bases, the J end lost 2 bases, and 16 bases lay between the germline ends. The CDR3 length is 16 residues. The germline V gene has CDR1 LGHNA and CDR2 YNFKEQ. The CDR3 protein is CASSPFGQEATDTQYF. In DNA, the CDR3 is TGTGCCAGCAGCCCCTTCGGTCAGGAAGCCACAGATACGCAGTATTTT.

In its sample, this clone was seen once. This sequence joins TRBV27 and TRBJ2-7; 11 nucleotides line up with TRBD2. The V gene end was trimmed by 5 bases and the J gene end by 10 bases; junction bases not matched to a gene: 13. Germline V gene sequence: CDR1 MNHEY, CDR2 SMNVEV (reference sequence). This CDR3 spans 15 amino acids. The CDR3 sequence: CASSPGGSGRAFQYF. CDR3 DNA sequence: TGTGCCAGCAGTCCCGGTGGTAGCGGGAGGGCGTTTCAGTACTTC.

This clone was counted a few times. The chain joins TRBV28 to TRBJ1-4, with 9 bases aligning to TRBD1. CDR3 size: 17 residues. J gave up 8 bases and V 8 bases, and 18 bases lay outside the gene matches. Germline V gene lookup returns CDR1 MDHEN and CDR2 SYDVKM. The CDR3 reads CASLAGGHGTGHEKLFF. CDR3 coding DNA: TGTGCCAGCTTAGCTGGTGGTCACGGGACAGGGCACGAAAAACTGTTTTTT.

The chain's CDR3 is CATGAGATYEQYF. The CDR3 DNA is TGTGCCACCGGGGCGGGGGCCACCTACGAGCAGTACTTC. V gene TRBV15 combines with J gene TRBJ2-7, with D perhaps matching TRBD2 (7 bases). CDR3 length: 13 residues. V was clipped by 8 bases and J by 2 bases, with 13 bases between them. Germline V gene lookup returns CDR1 LNHNV and CDR2 YYDKDF (reference sequence).

The chain is built from TRBV28 and TRBJ2-7; 7 positions match TRBD1. The germline CDR1 and CDR2 sequences are MDHEN and SYDVKM. V lost 5 bases, J lost 3 bases, and 4 bases stayed unmatched. The CDR3 runs 13 residues. The CDR3 region has the DNA TGTGCCAGCAGTGACACAGGGGTCTACGAGCAGTACTTC. Its protein product is CASSDTGVYEQYF. Filled out from reference TRBV28 and TRBJ2-7, the complete variable domain reads DVKVTQSSRYLVKRTGEKVFLECVQDMDHENMFWYRQDPGLGLRLIYFSYDVKMKEKGDIPEGYSVSREKKERFSLILESASTNQTSMYLCASSDTGVYEQYFGPGTRLTVT.

V gene TRBV27 combines with J gene TRBJ2-7; 7 nucleotides align to TRBD1. After removal of 6 bases from V and 1 base from J, the junction contained 9 bases not matched to a gene. CDR3 size: 15 residues. The germline V gene encodes CDR1 MNHEY and CDR2 SMNVEV (reference sequence). The CDR3 sequence is CASRSPYRGSYEQYF. The CDR3 DNA reads TGTGCCAGCAGAAGCCCCTACAGGGGATCCTACGAGCAGTACTTC.

V gene TRBV4-2 combines with J gene TRBJ2-2, with D maybe TRBD2 (6 bases). Germline CDR1 reads LGHNA; CDR2 reads YNFKEQ. Trimming left V 1 base short and J 7 bases short, with 10 bases between. CDR3 length: 14 amino acids. The CDR3 loop reads CASSQVLGGGELFF. CDR3 sequence (DNA): TGTGCCAGCAGCCAAGTTTTGGGGGGCGGGGAGCTGTTTTTT.

The chain links TRBV27 to TRBJ1-1; perhaps TRBD1 as D (5 bases). V dropped 5 bases and J dropped 0 bases, with 22 bases sitting between them. CDR1 is MNHEY, CDR2 SMNVEV, per germline (reference sequence). The length of the CDR3 is 18 residues. CDR3 loop: CASSPRPGRTTMNTEAFF. For the CDR3, the DNA is TGTGCCAGCAGTCCCAGACCGGGACGGACTACCATGAACACTGAAGCTTTCTTT.

V is TRBV10-3 and J is TRBJ1-2; 9 bases align to TRBD1. The ends lost 3 bases at V and 4 bases at J; junction bases unmatched: 6. CDR3 size: 15 residues. Germline CDR1 and CDR2: ENHRY and SYGVKD. CDR3 nucleotides: TGTGCCATCAGTGACAAGGACAGGGGCAGCTATGGCTACACCTTC. The encoded protein is CAISDKDRGSYGYTF.

This clone was counted once. The V gene is TRBV9, the J gene TRBJ1-5; D is unclear. The CDR3 is made up of 15 amino acids. The V end lost 0 bases, the J end lost 1 base, and 8 bases lay between the germline ends. Germline values: CDR1 SGDLS, CDR2 YYNGEE. The CDR3 DNA reads TGTGCCAGCAGCGTAGATGGCGGGAGCAATCAGCCCCAGCATTTT. This gives the protein CASSVDGGSNQPQHF. Combining the CDR3 with reference TRBV9 and TRBJ1-5 gives the whole variable domain DSGVTQTPKHLITATGQRVTLRCSPRSGDLSVYWYQQSLDQGLQFLIQYYNGEERAKGNILERFSAQQFPDLHSELNLSSLELGDSALYFCASSVDGGSNQPQHFGDGTRLSIL.

V gene TRBV19 combines with J gene TRBJ2-3; TRBD2 matches at 11 bases. The V segment lost 7 bases and the J segment 3 bases; nucleotides outside the gene matches: 6. The germline V gene has CDR1 LNHDA and CDR2 SQIVND (reference sequence). This CDR3 is 15 amino acids long. The CDR3 DNA reads as TGTGCCAGTAAACTAGCGGGAGTAGGTACAGATACGCAGTATTTT. This sequence encodes CASKLAGVGTDTQYF.

V usage is TRBV28 and J usage is TRBJ1-5; D is undetermined. The CDR3 spans 14 residues. Between the trimmed V and J ends, which lost 10 bases and 0 bases, there was a span of 13 bases. The germline CDR1 and CDR2 sequences are MDHEN and SYDVKM. CDR3 protein: CATFPGSSNQPQHF. CDR3 coding DNA: TGTGCCACCTTCCCGGGGTCTAGCAATCAGCCCCAGCATTTT.

This rearrangement joins TRBV30 to TRBJ2-3, with D tentatively TRBD2 (6 bases). Germline loops: CDR1 GTSNPN, CDR2 SVGIG (reference sequence). Trimming took 3 bases from V and 3 from J, leaving 16 bases between them. This CDR3 is built from 15 residues. CDR3 protein: CAWSVLPRGTDTQYF. The CDR3 DNA follows: TGTGCCTGGAGCGTACTGCCTCGGGGGACAGATACGCAGTATTTT.

The J gene is TRBJ2-1, the V gene TRBV5-6; 9 bases map to TRBD1. Germline V CDR1 and CDR2: SGHDT, YYEEEE. The CDR3 extends over 13 amino acids. V gave up 5 bases and J gave up 10 bases; unmatched junction bases: 7. The DNA for the CDR3 is TGTGCCAGCAGGGGGGACAGGGTTTCCGAGCAGTTCTTC. Residues: CASRGDRVSEQFF.

The gene calls are TRBV4-2 and TRBJ1-4, with a weak D call TRBD1 (5 bases). Trimming took off 1 base at V and 5 bases at J, with 8 bases between the two ends. CDR1 and CDR2 from the germline V gene are LGHNA and YNFKEQ. CDR3 length: 14 amino acids. In DNA, the CDR3 is TGTGCCAGCAGCCAAGGACAGTTGAATGAAAAACTGTTTTTT. It is translated as CASSQGQLNEKLFF.

This sequence joins TRBV4-1 and TRBJ2-2; TRBD1 matches at 10 bases. This CDR3 is built from 15 residues. The germline CDR1 and CDR2 sequences are MGHRA and YSYEKL. V was pared by 0 bases and J by 5 bases, with 0 bases of the junction left unmatched. The CDR3 loop is CASSQEDRGTGELFF. CDR3 sequence (DNA): TGCGCCAGCAGCCAAGAGGACAGGGGGACCGGGGAGCTGTTTTTT.

The chain combines TRBV10-3 with TRBJ2-4, with D perhaps TRBD1 (6 bases). V lost 7 bases to trimming and J lost 2 bases, with 12 bases between them. This CDR3 spans 14 amino acids. The germline CDR1 and CDR2 sequences are ENHRY and SYGVKD. CDR3 in amino acids: CAIIPDSPKNIQYF. The CDR3 nucleotides are TGTGCCATCATCCCGGACAGTCCCAAAAACATTCAGTACTTC.

This chain joins TRBV7-9 and TRBJ2-5; maybe TRBD2 (5 bases). TRBJ2-7 explains the end of the DNA better; the J call may be wrong. CDR1 and CDR2 from the germline V gene are SEHNR and FQNEAQ (reference sequence). The CDR3 sequence is 16 residues long. CDR3 coding DNA: TGTGCCAGCAGCTTGTCGTTAAGTGGGAGCTCCTACGAGCAGTACTTC. Amino acid sequence: CASSLSLSGSSYEQYF.

The chain recombines TRBV27 with TRBJ2-2; 7 bases line up with TRBD1. From germline, CDR1 is MNHEY and CDR2 SMNVEV (reference sequence). This CDR3 has 16 residues. Trimming removed 3 bases from V and 3 bases from J; junction bases left unmatched: 7. For the CDR3, the DNA is TGTGCCAGCAGTTTTGTGACAGGGATGTACACCGGGGAGCTGTTTTTT. This translates into CASSFVTGMYTGELFF.

This chain uses TRBV28 with TRBJ2-7, with 10 bases that match TRBD2. The CDR3 is made up of 15 amino acids. Germline V gene data show CDR1 as MDHEN and CDR2 as SYDVKM. V was pared by 2 bases and J by 5 bases, with 6 bases of the junction left unmatched. The CDR3 loop reads CASSLKSSGSHEQYF. The CDR3, as DNA: TGTGCCAGCAGTTTAAAGTCTAGCGGGAGCCACGAGCAGTACTTC.

The genes are TRBV5-1 and TRBJ2-7, with D tentatively TRBD2 (6 bases). The CDR3 has 13 amino acids. Trimming took 4 bases from V and 5 from J, leaving 13 bases between them. Germline CDR1 SGHRS, CDR2 YFSETQ. The chain's CDR3 is CASSPRSGDEQYF. The CDR3 nucleotides read TGCGCCAGCAGCCCAAGATCGGGGGACGAGCAGTACTTC.

The rearrangement links TRBV28 to TRBJ2-3, with 9 bases lining up with TRBD2. V trimming: 3 bases; J trimming: 1 base; junction bases outside the gene matches: 2. CDR3 length: 15 amino acids. Germline values: CDR1 MDHEN, CDR2 SYDVKM. The DNA of the CDR3 is TGTGCCAGCAGTTTCACTAGCGGGCGCACAGATACGCAGTATTTT. This gives the protein CASSFTSGRTDTQYF.

The rearrangement links TRBV6-6 to TRBJ1-2, with unresolved D. Germline lookup yields CDR1 MNHNY and CDR2 SVGAGI (reference sequence). The CDR3 runs to 11 residues. The V gene lost 7 bases and the J gene lost 7 bases, with 10 bases spanning the gap. The CDR3 DNA reads as TGTGCCAGCACGTCAGGATGTGGCTACACCTTC. This sequence encodes CASTSGCGYTF.